This TCR beta chain was identified in a study of Graves' ophthalmopathy and Graves' hyperthyroidism. Findings and caveats of the study: A 13-signature model separated ophthalmopathy from stable hyperthyroidism, 85% to 90% sensitivity, roughly 81% specificity.

This clonotype was seen many times. Its specificity is not known. For repertoire sequencing, the TCR beta CDR3 regions were amplified from RNA transcripts. RT-PCR with HTBI primers came first, then second-round multiplex PCR. One entry per CDR3 protein results from TCRdb running MiXCR on the multiplex PCR reads. The table shows 350,000 to 400,000 distinct CDR3 sequences, with around 18% occurring only once. Sequencing input: peripheral blood. The TCR sequence derives from a woman aged 18-30 years with Graves' ophthalmopathy.

CDR3 region: CASSLASGAGYEQYF. The CDR3 DNA follows: TGTGCCAGCAGCTTAGCGTCAGGGGCCGGCTACGAGCAGTACTTC. The chain is built from TRBV7-8 and TRBJ2-7, with D tentatively TRBD1 (6 bases). This CDR3 is built from 15 residues. The V gene's germline CDR1 is SGHVS and CDR2 FQNEAQ. V was cut by 0 bases and J by 3 bases, with 12 bases left in between.